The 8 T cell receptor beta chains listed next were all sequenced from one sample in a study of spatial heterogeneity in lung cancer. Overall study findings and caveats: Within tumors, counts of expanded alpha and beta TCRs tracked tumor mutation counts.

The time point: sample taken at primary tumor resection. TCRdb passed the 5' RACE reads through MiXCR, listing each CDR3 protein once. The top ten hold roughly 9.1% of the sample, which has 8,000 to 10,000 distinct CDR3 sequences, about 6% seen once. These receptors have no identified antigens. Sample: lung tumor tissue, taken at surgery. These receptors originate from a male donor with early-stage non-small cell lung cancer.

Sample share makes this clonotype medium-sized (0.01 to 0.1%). The CDR3 loop reads CASSFPSSTNEKLFF. The CDR3 nucleotides are TGTGCCAGCAGCTTTCCGTCTTCAACTAATGAAAAACTGTTTTTT. The V call is TRBV7-9, the J call TRBJ1-4, with D uncertain. V dropped 3 bases and J dropped 0 bases, with 8 bases sitting between them. Germline CDR1 reads SEHNR; CDR2 reads FQNEAQ (reference sequence). The CDR3 covers 15 residues.

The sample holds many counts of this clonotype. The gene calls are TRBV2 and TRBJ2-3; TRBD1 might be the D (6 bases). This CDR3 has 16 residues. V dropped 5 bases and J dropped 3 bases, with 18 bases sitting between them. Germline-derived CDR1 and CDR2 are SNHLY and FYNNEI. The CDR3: CASSSPPTGYTDTQYF. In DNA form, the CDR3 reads TGTGCCAGCAGTTCACCACCGACAGGATATACAGATACGCAGTATTTT.

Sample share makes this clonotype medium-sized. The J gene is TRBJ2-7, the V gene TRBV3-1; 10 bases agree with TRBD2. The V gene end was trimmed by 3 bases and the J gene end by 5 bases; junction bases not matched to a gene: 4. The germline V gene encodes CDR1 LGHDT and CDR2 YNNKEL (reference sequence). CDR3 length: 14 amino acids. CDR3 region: CASSHSSGSDEQYF. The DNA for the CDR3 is TGTGCCAGCAGCCATTCTAGCGGGAGTGACGAGCAGTACTTC.

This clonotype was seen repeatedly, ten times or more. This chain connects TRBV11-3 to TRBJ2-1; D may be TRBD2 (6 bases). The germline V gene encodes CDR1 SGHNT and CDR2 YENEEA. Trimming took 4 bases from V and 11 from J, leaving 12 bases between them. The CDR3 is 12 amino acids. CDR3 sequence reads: CASSSLGTQQFF. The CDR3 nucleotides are TGTGCCAGCAGCTCGCTGGGGACTCAGCAGTTCTTC. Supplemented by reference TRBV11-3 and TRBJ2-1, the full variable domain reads EAGVVQSPRYKIIEKKQPVAFWCNPISGHNTLYWYLQNLGQGPELLIRYENEEAVDDSQLPKDRFSAERLKGVDSTLKIQPAELGDSAVYLCASSSLGTQQFFGPGTRLTVL.

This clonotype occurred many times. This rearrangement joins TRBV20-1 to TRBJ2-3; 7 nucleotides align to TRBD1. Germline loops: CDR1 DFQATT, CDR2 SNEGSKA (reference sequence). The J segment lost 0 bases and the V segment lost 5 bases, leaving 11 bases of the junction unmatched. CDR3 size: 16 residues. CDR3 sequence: CSAAPFGQASTDTQYF. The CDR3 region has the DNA TGCAGTGCTGCGCCTTTCGGACAGGCGAGCACAGATACGCAGTATTTT.

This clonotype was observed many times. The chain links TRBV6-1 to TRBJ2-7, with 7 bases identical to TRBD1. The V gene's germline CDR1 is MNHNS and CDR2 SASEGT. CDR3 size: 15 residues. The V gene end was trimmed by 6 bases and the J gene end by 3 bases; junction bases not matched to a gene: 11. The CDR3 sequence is CASRVGQLDHYEQYF. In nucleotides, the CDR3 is TGTGCCAGCAGGGTGGGACAGTTGGACCACTACGAGCAGTACTTC.

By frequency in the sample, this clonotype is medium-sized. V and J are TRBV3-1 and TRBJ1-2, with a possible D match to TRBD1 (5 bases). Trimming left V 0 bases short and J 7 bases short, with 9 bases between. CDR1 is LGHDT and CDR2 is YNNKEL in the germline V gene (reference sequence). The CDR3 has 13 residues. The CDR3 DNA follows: TGTGCCAGCAGCCAAGATGAGGGGTTTGGCTACACCTTC. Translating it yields CASSQDEGFGYTF.

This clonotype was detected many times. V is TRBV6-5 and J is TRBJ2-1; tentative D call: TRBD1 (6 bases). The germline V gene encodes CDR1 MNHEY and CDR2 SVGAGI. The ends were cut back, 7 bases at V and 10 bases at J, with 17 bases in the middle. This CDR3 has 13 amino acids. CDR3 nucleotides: TGTGCCAGCAAACAAACAGGGAAAAGGGAGCAGTTCTTC. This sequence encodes CASKQTGKREQFF.